This TCR beta chain was captured in a study of T cells in Graves' hyperthyroidism and ophthalmopathy. At the level of the study: Peripheral blood was obtained at initial diagnosis, preceding any treatment.

Notes on the study in general: Blood samples included most of the expanded thyroid clonotypes exceeding 0.001.

The V and J ends lost 3 bases and 7 bases respectively, with 15 bases between them. The CDR3 is made up of 14 amino acids. Germline CDR1 KGHSH, CDR2 LQKENI. This clonotype occurred many times. Its specificity is not known. Amplification of TCR beta CDR3 regions was performed using RNA transcripts as template. HTBI primers were employed in a first-round RT-PCR of the TCR CDR3. TCRdb processed the multiplex PCR reads anew with MiXCR; each CDR3 protein has one entry. The sample holds under 250,000 distinct CDR3 sequences, more than 15% seen once. Exclusion of a patient resulted from uncontrolled infection, other autoimmune disease, pregnancy or lactation. PBMCs were obtained from about 10 ml fresh peripheral blood.

The sequenced material came from blood. The V gene is TRBV18, the J gene TRBJ2-5, with D perhaps matching TRBD2 (5 bases). This clonotype originated in a man in his forties or fifties with Graves' hyperthyroidism. The CDR3, as DNA: TGTGCCAGCTCACCCTGGGAGCCATTTCCGACCCAGTACTTC. Encoded protein: CASSPWEPFPTQYF. Drawing the rest from reference TRBV18 and TRBJ2-5, the complete variable domain is NAGVMQNPRHLVRRRGQEARLRCSPMKGHSHVYWYRQLPEEGLKFMVYLQKENIIDESGMPKERFSAEFPKEGPSILRIQQVVRGDSAAYFCASSPWEPFPTQYFGPGTRLLVL.